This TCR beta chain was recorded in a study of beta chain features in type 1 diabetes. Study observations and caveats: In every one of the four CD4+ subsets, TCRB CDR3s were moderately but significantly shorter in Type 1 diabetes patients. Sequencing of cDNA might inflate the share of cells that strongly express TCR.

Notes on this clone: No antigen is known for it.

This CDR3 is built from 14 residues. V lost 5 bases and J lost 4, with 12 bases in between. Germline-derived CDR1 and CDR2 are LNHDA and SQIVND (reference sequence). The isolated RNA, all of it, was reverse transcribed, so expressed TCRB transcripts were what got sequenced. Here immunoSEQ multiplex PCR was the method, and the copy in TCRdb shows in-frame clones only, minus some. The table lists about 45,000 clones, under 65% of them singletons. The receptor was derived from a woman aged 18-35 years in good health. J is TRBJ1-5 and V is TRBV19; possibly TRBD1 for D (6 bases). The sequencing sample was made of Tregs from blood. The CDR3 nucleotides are TGTGCCAGTAGTCCCAAACAGGGAAATCAGCCCCAGCATTTT. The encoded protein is CASSPKQGNQPQHF.